The sequence of this T cell receptor beta chain was determined in a study of cytomegalovirus exposure and HLA in healthy donors. The PCR ran on 60 Vbeta and 13 Jbeta primers. This table comes from immunoSEQ multiplex PCR, and its TCRdb copy is limited to in-frame clones, with some not included. Among 130,000 to 150,000 clones, about 73% were seen once, and the ten largest hold around 2.9%. The CDR3 sequence is 12 residues long. With 6 bases removed from V and 2 bases from J, the gap between germline ends came to 8 bases. CDR1 is MDHEN, CDR2 SYDVKM, per germline. The clonotype comes from a man in his forties or fifties in good health and CMV-seropositive. The V call is TRBV28, the J call TRBJ2-7; D is unclear. Material: PBMCs. DNA for the CDR3: TGTGCCAGCAGGAGTCGAGCCTACGAGCAGTACTTC. This sequence encodes CASRSRAYEQYF.